Listed below are T cell receptor beta chains from one sample, sequenced in a study of identical twins. TCRdb fed the 5' RACE reads into MiXCR, producing one record per CDR3 protein. The sample lists 310,000 or so distinct CDR3 sequences; more than 6.5% were seen once. These data were likewise used in another study, on yellow fever vaccine responses in identical twins.

What was sequenced was memory (CD45RO+) T cells sorted from blood. The receptors derive from a woman aged 18-30 years in good health. The CDR3 runs from the conserved cysteine through the conserved F or W. The D gene is left open where the match is weak. Only part of the rows carry a size: once, few, many, or a class if the clone is expanded.

D: -
J: TRBJ2-7
size: -
V: TRBV11-2
DNA: TGTGCCAGTAGCTTAGAGTGGGTCAGGGGCTACGAGCAGTACTTC
CDR3: CASSLEWVRGYEQYF

D: -
J: TRBJ1-2
size: -
V: TRBV6-5
DNA: TGTGCCAGCAGTTCGGTTGGGGGGGGCTATGGCTACACCTTC
CDR3: CASSSVGGGYGYTF

D: TRBD1
J: TRBJ1-1
size: -
V: TRBV5-1
DNA: TGCGCCAGCAGCTTGTTACAGGGGGTTAGCACTGAAGCTTTCTTT
CDR3: CASSLLQGVSTEAFF

D: TRBD2
J: TRBJ2-7
size: -
V: TRBV27
DNA: TGTGCCAGCAGTCCCAGCGGGAGTCCACAGTTCTCCTACGAGCAGTACTTC
CDR3: CASSPSGSPQFSYEQYF

D: -
J: TRBJ2-5
size: few
V: TRBV7-9
DNA: TGTGCCAGCAGCTTAGAGAGGCTAAGAATGCTTGGGGGGACCCAGTACTTC
CDR3: CASSLERLRMLGGTQYF

D: -
J: TRBJ2-1
size: many
V: TRBV7-3
DNA: TGTGCCAGCAGCTTAAGGAGCAATGAGCAGTTCTTC
CDR3: CASSLRSNEQFF

D: TRBD2
J: TRBJ2-1
size: many
V: TRBV11-2
DNA: TGTGCCAGCAGCTTAGGTCTAGCGGTGGTTGAGCAGTTCTTC
CDR3: CASSLGLAVVEQFF

D: -
J: TRBJ2-5
size: few
V: TRBV7-8
DNA: TGTGCCAGCAGCTTAGATGGCTTTGGGGAGACCCAGTACTTC
CDR3: CASSLDGFGETQYF

D: -
J: TRBJ2-1
size: -
V: TRBV7-3
DNA: TGTGCCAGCAGCCAGATGAGAGCGGGCAAATACAATGAGCAGTTCTTC
CDR3: CASSQMRAGKYNEQFF

D: TRBD2
J: TRBJ2-7
size: many
V: TRBV12-3/TRBV12-4
DNA: TGTGCCAGCAGCTCGGGGGGAGAGCAGTACTTC
CDR3: CASSSGGEQYF

D: TRBD1
J: TRBJ2-1
size: many
V: TRBV10-3
DNA: TGTGCCATGGCGCCGGGACAGGGATTGGGTGAGCAGTTCTTC
CDR3: CAMAPGQGLGEQFF

D: -
J: TRBJ2-1
size: many
V: TRBV20-1
DNA: TGCAGTGCTAGAGATCGATTCAGGGACTACAATGAGCAGTTCTTC
CDR3: CSARDRFRDYNEQFF

D: TRBD2
J: TRBJ2-5
size: many
V: TRBV28
DNA: TGTGCCAGCAGTTTAAGACTAGCGGGGGGGAAAGAGACCCAGTACTTC
CDR3: CASSLRLAGGKETQYF

D: -
J: TRBJ2-7
size: many
V: TRBV12-3/TRBV12-4
DNA: TGTGCCAGCAGTGCCCAGGGGAGATCCTACGAGCAGTACTTC
CDR3: CASSAQGRSYEQYF

D: -
J: TRBJ2-6
size: many
V: TRBV5-6
DNA: TGTGCCAGCAGTTCGTGGACAGAGAACTCTGGGGCCAACGTCCTGACTTTC
CDR3: CASSSWTENSGANVLTF

D: TRBD1
J: TRBJ2-1
size: many
V: TRBV5-1
DNA: TGCGCCAGCAGAACCGGGACAGGGGGCATTAATGAGCAGTTCTTC
CDR3: CASRTGTGGINEQFF

D: TRBD2
J: TRBJ2-5
size: -
V: TRBV20-1
DNA: TGCTGTGCAACGACTAGCGGGCCAGGGAGGGTAAGAGAGACCCAGTACTTC
CDR3: CCATTSGPGRVRETQYF

D: -
J: TRBJ1-1
size: few
V: TRBV6-1
DNA: TGTGCCAGCAGTGAAGTTCTGGGTAGTGAAGCTTTCTTT
CDR3: CASSEVLGSEAFF

D: TRBD2
J: TRBJ2-5
size: -
V: TRBV20-1
DNA: TGCAGTGCCTACACCCCCAGCGGGAGACGGGAGACCCAGTACTTC
CDR3: CSAYTPSGRRETQYF

D: TRBD1
J: TRBJ1-1
size: few
V: TRBV9
DNA: TGTGCCAGCAGCGTAGTCCCCATTAGACAGGGGGCGATCGACACTGAAGCTTTCTTT
CDR3: CASSVVPIRQGAIDTEAFF

D: -
J: TRBJ1-1
size: few
V: TRBV11-2
DNA: TGTGCCAGCACCCGAAGGGGGGTGAGGGGCGCTGAAGCTTTCTTT
CDR3: CASTRRGVRGAEAFF

D: -
J: TRBJ1-1
size: few
V: TRBV3-1
DNA: TGTGCCAGCAGCCAGAGGGGATGGAACACTGAAGCTTTCTTT
CDR3: CASSQRGWNTEAFF

D: TRBD2
J: TRBJ2-3
size: -
V: TRBV6-2/TRBV6-3
DNA: TGTGCCAGCAGTTACCGGTCTAGCGGCATCACAGATACGCAGTATTTT
CDR3: CASSYRSSGITDTQYF

D: TRBD2
J: TRBJ2-7
size: many
V: TRBV28
DNA: TGTGCCAGCAGTTTTGTGTCCGGGACTAGCGGGACAAAATACGAGCAGTACTTC
CDR3: CASSFVSGTSGTKYEQYF

D: -
J: TRBJ2-3
size: -
V: TRBV20-1
DNA: TGCAGTGCTGGCGCAGTCCTAGACTTGGATACGCAGTATTTT
CDR3: CSAGAVLDLDTQYF

D: -
J: TRBJ2-5
size: -
V: TRBV7-9
DNA: TGTGCCAGCGGAATGGGTGGGCAGCAAGAGACCCAGTACTTC
CDR3: CASGMGGQQETQYF

D: -
J: TRBJ2-3
size: many
V: TRBV3-1
DNA: TGTGCCAGCAGCCAAGATGGGAATAGCCCTAGCACAGATACGCAGTATTTT
CDR3: CASSQDGNSPSTDTQYF

D: TRBD1
J: TRBJ1-6
size: few
V: TRBV10-3
DNA: TGTGCCATCAGAGGACAGGGAGGTTCACCCCTCCACTTT
CDR3: CAIRGQGGSPLHF

D: -
J: TRBJ2-4
size: -
V: TRBV7-9
DNA: TGTGCCAGCAGCTCGGGTATGTTAGGAAACATTCAGTACTTC
CDR3: CASSSGMLGNIQYF

D: -
J: TRBJ2-2
size: many
V: TRBV11-1
DNA: TGTGCCAGCAGCGTAAACGGGGCCTTCGCCGAGACGAACACCGGGGAGCTGTTTTTT
CDR3: CASSVNGAFAETNTGELFF

D: TRBD2
J: TRBJ2-1
size: few
V: TRBV7-3
DNA: TGTGCCAGCAGCCCAGCCATTTTAGCGGGAGGGCTGTTCGAGCAGTTCTTC
CDR3: CASSPAILAGGLFEQFF

D: -
J: TRBJ1-1
size: many
V: TRBV6-5
DNA: TGTGCCAGCAGTTTAATTGGGATGAACACTGAAGCTTTCTTT
CDR3: CASSLIGMNTEAFF

D: -
J: TRBJ1-5
size: many
V: TRBV24-1
DNA: TGTGCCACCTCGGACAGAAACAATCAGCCCCAGCATTTT
CDR3: CATSDRNNQPQHF

D: TRBD1
J: TRBJ2-5
size: -
V: TRBV2
DNA: TGTGCCAGCAGTGAAGGGTACAGGGGTGAGACCCAGTACTTC
CDR3: CASSEGYRGETQYF

D: -
J: TRBJ2-3
size: -
V: TRBV5-1
DNA: TGCGCCAGCAGCTCATACTACCGCACAGATACGCAGTATTTT
CDR3: CASSSYYRTDTQYF

D: TRBD2
J: TRBJ2-1
size: many
V: TRBV5-1
DNA: TGCGCCACCTCGACTAGCGGGAGTCCCTACAATGAGCAGTTCTTC
CDR3: CATSTSGSPYNEQFF

D: -
J: TRBJ2-7
size: -
V: TRBV4-1
DNA: TGCGCCAGCAGCCAAGATCAGTTGCCCTCCTACGAGCAGTACTTC
CDR3: CASSQDQLPSYEQYF

D: TRBD2
J: TRBJ2-1
size: -
V: TRBV15
DNA: TGTGCCACCAGCACCGATCTAGCGGGAGTCCACAATGAGCAGTTCTTC
CDR3: CATSTDLAGVHNEQFF

D: TRBD2
J: TRBJ2-7
size: -
V: TRBV6-4
DNA: TGTGCCAGCAGCGGACTAGCGGGGGACTCCTACGAGCAGTACTTC
CDR3: CASSGLAGDSYEQYF

D: -
J: TRBJ2-5
size: -
V: TRBV25-1
DNA: TGTGCCAGCAGTGCCTCCCGGGACCAAGAGACCCAGTACTTC
CDR3: CASSASRDQETQYF

D: TRBD2
J: TRBJ2-1
size: many
V: TRBV7-9
DNA: TGTGCCAGCAGCACAATGACTAGCGTCAATGAGCAGTTCTTC
CDR3: CASSTMTSVNEQFF

D: -
J: TRBJ1-5
size: -
V: TRBV19
DNA: TGTGCCAGTAGTACCAGTGGGCTAGGGCCCCAGCATTTT
CDR3: CASSTSGLGPQHF

D: -
J: TRBJ2-3
size: -
V: TRBV20-1
DNA: TGCAGTGCGCCCACCGGGCCGATCACAGATACGCAGTATTTT
CDR3: CSAPTGPITDTQYF

D: -
J: TRBJ2-7
size: few
V: TRBV14
DNA: TGTGCCAGCAGCCGAGAAGGGGCAGAGCAGTACTTC
CDR3: CASSREGAEQYF

D: TRBD2
J: TRBJ2-2
size: few
V: TRBV29-1
DNA: TGCAGCGCTAACGGGGTAGCGGGACACACCGGGGAGCTGTTTTTT
CDR3: CSANGVAGHTGELFF

D: TRBD2
J: TRBJ2-1
size: few
V: TRBV6-1
DNA: TGTGCCAGCATGCGGGAGGCGGGAGGGCCACATGAGCAGTTCTTC
CDR3: CASMREAGGPHEQFF

D: -
J: TRBJ1-1
size: -
V: TRBV9
DNA: TGTGCCAGCAGCACAGCACAGGGGAACACTGAAGCTTTCTTT
CDR3: CASSTAQGNTEAFF

D: TRBD2
J: TRBJ2-1
size: once
V: TRBV7-9
DNA: TGTGCCAGCAGCCCGATAATACTAGCGGGAGCCGGGGATGAGCAGTTCTTC
CDR3: CASSPIILAGAGDEQFF

D: -
J: TRBJ1-4
size: -
V: TRBV10-3
DNA: TGTGCCATCAGTCCCGACGGGGAAAAACTGTTTTTT
CDR3: CAISPDGEKLFF

D: -
J: TRBJ1-5
size: many
V: TRBV5-1
DNA: TGCGCCAGCAGCTTCACAGGGAGCAGCAATCAGCCCCAGCATTTT
CDR3: CASSFTGSSNQPQHF

D: -
J: TRBJ1-5
size: many
V: TRBV4-2
DNA: TGTGCCAGCAGCCAAGATGGGAATAGCAATCAGCCCCAGCATTTT
CDR3: CASSQDGNSNQPQHF